These 9 T cell receptor beta chains came from one sample sequenced in a study of blood T cell repertoires in COVID-19. Profiling relied on immunoSEQ multiplex PCR, and the TCRdb table lists in-frame clones only, not all of them. The table includes approximately 50,000 clones, around 80% detected once. The sequenced material came from peripheral blood. All receptors come from a man in his 70s with acute or convalescent COVID-19.

The chain uses TRBV10-2 and TRBJ2-3; 10 positions match TRBD1. The CDR3 length is 16 residues. Trimming cost V 9 bases and J 4 bases; bases outside gene matches: 13. Looked up from germline, CDR1 is WSHSY and CDR2 is SAAADI. The CDR3 DNA reads TGCGCCAGTCTTAGAAGACGGGACAGGGGATCAGATACGCAGTATTTT. Its translation is CASLRRRDRGSDTQYF.

V is TRBV29-1 and J is TRBJ2-1; 10 bases fit TRBD1. J lost 4 bases, V lost 7 bases, and 10 bases had no gene match. The CDR3 is 15 residues long. Germline V gene sequence: CDR1 SQVTM, CDR2 ANQGSEA. The CDR3 nucleotides read TGCAGCGCGGGGACAGGGGCCCTCTCTTACAATGAGCAGTTCTTC. This gives the protein CSAGTGALSYNEQFF.

The J gene is TRBJ1-2, the V gene TRBV19, with D uncertain. Germline assignment: CDR1 LNHDA and CDR2 SQIVND (reference sequence). Deletions cut 3 bases from V and 7 bases from J, with 18 bases between. CDR3 size: 15 residues. For the CDR3, the DNA is TGTGCCAGTAGTATTTCATTGGACTCCTCGGGTGGCTACACCTTC. Protein product: CASSISLDSSGGYTF. Using reference TRBV19 and TRBJ1-2 for the parts outside the CDR3, the full variable domain is DGGITQSPKYLFRKEGQNVTLSCEQNLNHDAMYWYRQDPGQGLRLIYYSQIVNDFQKGDIAEGYSVSREKKESFPLTVTSAQKNPTAFYLCASSISLDSSGGYTFGSGTRLTVV.

The genes are TRBV2 and TRBJ2-1, with a possible D match to TRBD1 (5 bases). Germline-derived CDR1 and CDR2 are SNHLY and FYNNEI. This CDR3 is built from 15 residues. V lost 6 bases to trimming and J lost 0 bases, with 12 bases between them. The chain's CDR3 is CASRGRSVSYNEQFF. The CDR3 DNA sequence: TGTGCCAGCAGGGGGCGTTCGGTCTCCTACAATGAGCAGTTCTTC.

The chain couples TRBV3-1 (or the pseudogene TRBV3-2) to TRBJ2-7; D is perhaps TRBD1 (6 bases). Germline V gene data show CDR1 as LGHDT and CDR2 as YNNKEL (reference sequence). The CDR3 length is 13 residues. V lost 4 bases to trimming and J lost 2 bases, with 9 bases between them. The CDR3 here is CASSRNRAYEQYF. The CDR3 coding sequence is TGTGCCAGCAGCCGCAACAGGGCCTACGAGCAGTACTTC.

The gene calls are TRBV6-2 or TRBV6-3 and TRBJ2-1; unclear D gene. The CDR3 length is 16 residues. CDR1 is MNHEY and CDR2 is SVGEGT in the germline V gene. The V and J ends lost 5 bases and 0 bases respectively, with 14 bases between them. In DNA, the CDR3 is TGTGCCAGCAGTACTCCGAAGACAAGCTCCTACAATGAGCAGTTCTTC. Its protein is CASSTPKTSSYNEQFF.

The V call is TRBV14, the J call TRBJ2-1, with a weak D call TRBD1 (6 bases). The length of the CDR3 is 16 residues. The V and J ends lost 0 bases and 8 bases respectively, with 17 bases between them. CDR1 is SGHDN and CDR2 is FVKESK in the germline V gene. CDR3 amino acids: CASSQDSPGGGDEQFF. For the CDR3, the DNA is TGTGCCAGCAGCCAAGATTCCCCGGGTGGGGGCGATGAGCAGTTCTTC.

This chain uses TRBV4-2 with TRBJ2-3, with TRBD2 identical over 9 bases. V was pared by 4 bases and J by 4 bases, with 9 bases of the junction left unmatched. The CDR3 is made up of 16 amino acids. Per germline, CDR1 LGHNA and CDR2 YNFKEQ. This chain's CDR3 is CASSLPVREGPDTQYF. In DNA, the CDR3 is TGTGCCAGCAGCCTTCCGGTGCGGGAGGGCCCAGATACGCAGTATTTT.

The V gene is TRBV5-1, the J gene TRBJ1-1; 9 nucleotides align to TRBD1. The germline V gene encodes CDR1 SGHRS and CDR2 YFSETQ. After removal of 4 bases from V and 5 bases from J, the junction contained 9 bases not matched to a gene. This CDR3 has 15 residues. The CDR3 DNA sequence: TGCGCCAGCAGCCGCGTGACAGGGGGAACGACTGAAGCTTTCTTT. Translating gives CASSRVTGGTTEAFF.